The clone carrying this T cell receptor beta chain has only a few counts. As yet, its antigen is unknown. The sample originates from a study of cytomegalovirus exposure and HLA in healthy donors. With 60 Vbeta and 13 Jbeta primers, the PCR was carried out. Original processing methods: In a later analysis, 79 million or so unique TCR beta chains included roughly 11 million shared by two or more donors. Here immunoSEQ multiplex PCR was the method, and the copy in TCRdb shows in-frame clones only, minus some. V, J and clone size derive from that table, while D and trimming were established from the DNA sequence. The sample has about 160,000 clones; 65% to 85% are singletons. The CDR3 totals 15 residues. Germline V gene lookup returns CDR1 SNHLY and CDR2 FYNNEI. With 8 bases clipped from V and 7 bases from J, the junction kept 12 bases outside the gene matches. Broader study findings: One later analysis reportedly identified an Asian-associated ancestry cluster that showed fewer N-insertions than the roughly 640-donor mean. It was about 150 TCR beta chains that were listed as cytomegalovirus-associated.

Though nominally healthy at sampling, donors likely had unrecorded immune exposures. This chain connects TRBV2 to TRBJ1-2; the match to TRBD1 covers 11 bases. This clonotype was obtained from a woman in her late teens or twenties in good health and CMV-seronegative. Sample: PBMCs. CDR3 nucleotide sequence: TGTGCCAGCCTTCTCAGGACAGGGGGCTTAGGTGGCTACACCTTC. It specifies CASLLRTGGLGGYTF.